Given below is one TCR beta chain in context. In germline, CDR1 is MNHEY, CDR2 SVGAGI. CDR3 size: 13 residues. The germline V and J ends were trimmed by 6 bases and 1 base, with 9 bases remaining between them. These data originate in a study of blood T cell repertoires in COVID-19. The wider study: Acute-phase and convalescent COVID-19 samples originated in the United States, Italy and Spain. PBMCs, B-cell-depleted T cells, or T cells provided the cDNA or gDNA that made up the material.

As handled by the study authors: Amplification of reference gene primers was used by the study to estimate nucleated cell counts. Sequencing was performed with immunoSEQ multiplex PCR; in TCRdb, only in-frame clones are kept and a portion is missing. For V, J and clone size, that table is used; D and trimming come from the DNA. Among about 130,000 clones listed, approximately 82% were seen once. The rearrangement joins TRBV6-5 to TRBJ1-1; D is perhaps TRBD1 (6 bases). The sequence was collected from a man in his forties with active or convalescent COVID-19. Sequenced: peripheral blood. CDR3 nucleotides: TGTGCCAGCAGCTTGACAGGGAACACTGAAGCTTTCTTT. Translation: CASSLTGNTEAFF.